This T cell receptor beta chain was recorded in a study of shared clonotypes between healthy human individuals. The study, taken as a whole, reports: Between several donors, naive CD4 clonotypes were shared at a level of around 5.2%.

Trimming removed 5 bases from V and 2 bases from J; junction bases left unmatched: 2. Germline CDR1 and CDR2: SGHTA and FQGNSA. The CDR3 loop spans 14 amino acids. How the authors handled the data: As immunoSEQ supplied junction-only sequences (without quality scores), filtering differed. Here immunoSEQ multiplex PCR was the method, and the copy in TCRdb shows in-frame clones only, minus some. Clone size and V and J calls were adopted from that table, with D and trimming inferred from the DNA. The table shows roughly 640,000 clones, with around 67% occurring only once. In regard to this clone: The antigen is undetermined.

V is TRBV7-2 and J is TRBJ2-7; 11 bases align to TRBD1. The sequenced material came from memory CD4+ T cells sorted from blood. The sample's subset: CD45RA-negative fraction. This TCR derives from a woman aged 25-40 years in good health. The CDR3 loop reads CASSLDRGPYEQYF. The DNA of the CDR3 is TGTGCCAGCAGCCTGGACAGGGGGCCCTACGAGCAGTACTTC.